This T cell receptor beta chain was sequenced during a study of CD8+ T cells in alopecia areata. Study background: Twice a day, 5 to 10 mg of oral tofacitinib was administered to treated patients. A 6-month off-drug phase came after tofacitinib, which had lasted 6 to 18 months. Study conclusions and caveats: Lesional tissue from the scalp (especially in alopecia totalis/universalis) showed higher clonality than normal scalp.

The CDR3 contains 12 residues. Germline CDR1 reads SGHRS; CDR2 reads YFSETQ. Trimming pared 4 bases from V and 10 bases from J, leaving 14 bases between. To note about this clone: What it recognizes is unknown.

In each case, RNA was isolated and then reverse transcribed into cDNA as the sequencing template. Measured with immunoSEQ multiplex PCR; TCRdb has only the in-frame clones, and not every one. The data show roughly 250,000 clones, roughly two thirds seen once. The V gene is TRBV5-1, the J gene TRBJ1-2; no reliable D call. Source: CD4+ T cells sorted from blood, taken at week 0. The source of this sequence is a human donor with alopecia areata. Written as DNA, the CDR3 is TGCGCCAGCAGCCCCACGTACGGGGACTACACCTTC. Its protein is CASSPTYGDYTF.